Listed below are T cell receptor beta chains from one sample, sequenced in a study of T cell repertoires in cytomegalovirus infection. TCRdb analysed the reads with MiXCR anew, one entry per CDR3 protein. This table has 680,000 or so distinct CDR3 sequences, less than 40% appearing once. The specimen was PBMCs. All receptors derive from a human donor in good health (CMV status not recorded). Some clones in this sample may be carry-over from other donors' samples. CDR3s include the opening cysteine and the closing phenylalanine or tryptophan. D genes are given only for firm matches. Rows may omit the clone size; those that give it use once, few, many or a size class.

size,D,J,V,DNA,CDR3
-,TRBD1,TRBJ1-2,TRBV7-2,TGTGCCAGCAGCCCCCGACAGGGTAGTCTCGGCTACACCTTC,CASSPRQGSLGYTF
-,-,TRBJ1-6,TRBV7-9,TGTGCCAGCAGCTTAACGGGACAACCGCATTCACCCCTCCACTTT,CASSLTGQPHSPLHF
-,TRBD1,TRBJ1-4,TRBV20-1,TGCAGTGCTCGGCCGGGACAGTCGGAAAAACTGTTTTTT,CSARPGQSEKLFF
-,-,TRBJ1-1,TRBV2,TGTGCCAGCGGATCAGGACAAAAGAACACTGAAGCTTTCTTT,CASGSGQKNTEAFF
few,-,TRBJ1-5,TRBV12-3/TRBV12-4,TGTGCCAGCAGTTGGGTAGGGGGGCCACATCAGCCCCAGCATTTT,CASSWVGGPHQPQHF
few,-,TRBJ1-1,TRBV19,TGTGCCAGTAGCCCCGGACAGCTCTCTGAAGCTTTCTTT,CASSPGQLSEAFF
once,TRBD1,TRBJ2-1,TRBV5-5,TGTGCCAGCAGCTTGGACCCCGGGACAGGGATTGAGCCGTTCTTC,CASSLDPGTGIEPFF
-,-,TRBJ1-2,TRBV19,TGTGCCAGTAGTAACATGGACAAAAAGTATGGCTACACCTTC,CASSNMDKKYGYTF
few,-,TRBJ1-1,TRBV27,TGTGCCAGCAGTTTGTCCGGGGGCATGAACACTGAAGCTTTCTTT,CASSLSGGMNTEAFF
-,-,TRBJ2-3,TRBV20-1,TGCAGTGCTAGAGATCCTCACCTTACGGGCACAGATACGCAGTATTTT,CSARDPHLTGTDTQYF
many,TRBD1,TRBJ1-4,TRBV7-9,TGTGCCAGCAGCTTAGCGCCAGGGGGCAGCCATGAAAAACTGTTTTTT,CASSLAPGGSHEKLFF
few,-,TRBJ1-3,TRBV6-5,TGTGCCAGCAGTTACTCGGGAACGGCTGGAAACACCATATATTTT,CASSYSGTAGNTIYF
-,-,TRBJ2-7,TRBV7-9,TGTGCCAGCAGCCGCCTTGGGGGCGGATCCTACGAGCAGTACTTC,CASSRLGGGSYEQYF
few,-,TRBJ1-1,TRBV18,TGTGCTAGCTCACTTCCACAGGCCAACACTGAAGCTTTCTTT,CASSLPQANTEAFF
-,TRBD2,TRBJ2-2,TRBV24-1,TGTGCCACCAGTGATCGGGGGGCCGGGGAGCTGTTTTTT,CATSDRGAGELFF
-,TRBD1,TRBJ2-2,TRBV6-1,TGTGCCAGCAGTGAAGGGACAGGGGTCGGGGAGCTGTTTTTT,CASSEGTGVGELFF
once,TRBD2,TRBJ2-3,TRBV23-1,TGCGCCAGCAGTCAACCCGGGACTAGCGGGAGGGCCTCTACAGATACGCAGTATTTT,CASSQPGTSGRASTDTQYF
few,-,TRBJ2-5,TRBV28,TGTGCCAGCAGACGAGATAGAGTTTGGGAAGAGACCCAGTACTTC,CASRRDRVWEETQYF